A selection of T cell receptor beta chains follows, all from one sample in a study of technical replicates of blood from several donors. Profiling relied on immunoSEQ multiplex PCR, and the TCRdb table lists in-frame clones only, not all of them. The table has over 75,000 clones, 95% seen once. Sequencing used T cells isolated from PBMCs. These receptors were obtained from a human donor in good health. Each CDR3 is given with its conserved first and last residue. The order of the fields is V gene, clone size, D gene, J gene, CDR3 length, CDR3 protein, CDR3 DNA. A D gene is named only where the DNA matches it firmly. A row's size may be missing; if present it is once, few, many or a size class.

V gene: TRBV28
clone size: NA
D gene: NA
J gene: TRBJ1-3
CDR3 length: 11
CDR3 protein: CASSSVDTIYF
CDR3 DNA: TGTGCCAGCAGTTCGGTGGACACCATATATTTT

V gene: TRBV19
clone size: NA
D gene: NA
J gene: TRBJ1-5
CDR3 length: 12
CDR3 protein: CASSVNYQPQHF
CDR3 DNA: TGTGCCAGTAGTGTGAACTATCAGCCCCAGCATTTT

V gene: TRBV19
clone size: NA
D gene: TRBD1
J gene: TRBJ1-1
CDR3 length: 14
CDR3 protein: CASGPTGIDTEAFF
CDR3 DNA: TGTGCCAGTGGCCCGACAGGGATTGACACTGAAGCTTTCTTT

V gene: TRBV5-4
clone size: NA
D gene: TRBD1
J gene: TRBJ2-1
CDR3 length: 13
CDR3 protein: CASSMGQGYEQFF
CDR3 DNA: TGTGCCAGCAGCATGGGACAGGGGTATGAGCAGTTCTTC

V gene: TRBV5-1
clone size: NA
D gene: NA
J gene: TRBJ1-2
CDR3 length: 14
CDR3 protein: CASSSSQGGNGYTF
CDR3 DNA: TGCGCCAGCAGCTCGTCGCAGGGAGGCAATGGCTACACCTTC

V gene: TRBV5-1
clone size: NA
D gene: TRBD2
J gene: TRBJ2-1
CDR3 length: 16
CDR3 protein: CASSIGTSESYNEQFF
CDR3 DNA: TGCGCCAGCAGCATAGGGACTAGCGAGTCATACAATGAGCAGTTCTTC

V gene: TRBV7-8
clone size: NA
D gene: TRBD2
J gene: TRBJ2-1
CDR3 length: 13
CDR3 protein: CASSGPAGGWQFF
CDR3 DNA: TGTGCCAGCAGCGGCCCAGCGGGAGGCTGGCAGTTCTTC

V gene: TRBV6-5
clone size: few
D gene: NA
J gene: TRBJ1-1
CDR3 length: 14
CDR3 protein: CASNSRQANTEAFF
CDR3 DNA: TGTGCCAGCAATTCAAGACAGGCCAACACTGAAGCTTTCTTT

V gene: TRBV27
clone size: once
D gene: NA
J gene: TRBJ1-2
CDR3 length: 14
CDR3 protein: CASSLAGAHYGYTF
CDR3 DNA: TGTGCCAGCAGTTTAGCAGGGGCACACTATGGCTACACCTTC

V gene: TRBV28
clone size: NA
D gene: NA
J gene: TRBJ2-2
CDR3 length: 16
CDR3 protein: CASSLWTRGNTGELFF
CDR3 DNA: TGTGCCAGCAGTTTATGGACTAGAGGGAACACCGGGGAGCTGTTTTTT

V gene: TRBV28
clone size: NA
D gene: NA
J gene: TRBJ2-1
CDR3 length: 14
CDR3 protein: CASWGVGGYNEQFF
CDR3 DNA: TGTGCCAGCTGGGGGGTCGGAGGATACAATGAGCAGTTCTTC

V gene: TRBV7-9
clone size: NA
D gene: NA
J gene: TRBJ2-7
CDR3 length: 16
CDR3 protein: CASSLLLGRGSYEQYF
CDR3 DNA: TGTGCCAGCAGCTTACTTCTCGGGCGGGGCTCCTACGAGCAGTACTTC

V gene: TRBV27
clone size: NA
D gene: NA
J gene: TRBJ2-1
CDR3 length: 15
CDR3 protein: CASRSGAGSYNEQFF
CDR3 DNA: TGTGCCAGCAGGTCGGGAGCAGGTTCCTACAATGAGCAGTTCTTC

V gene: TRBV10-3
clone size: NA
D gene: NA
J gene: TRBJ1-1
CDR3 length: 14
CDR3 protein: CAISKTDTNTEAFF
CDR3 DNA: TGTGCCATCAGCAAGACAGACACGAACACTGAAGCTTTCTTT

V gene: TRBV5-1
clone size: NA
D gene: TRBD1
J gene: TRBJ2-3
CDR3 length: 15
CDR3 protein: CASSPGGVGTDTQYF
CDR3 DNA: TGCGCCAGCAGCCCAGGGGGCGTAGGCACAGATACGCAGTATTTT

V gene: TRBV18
clone size: NA
D gene: NA
J gene: TRBJ1-3
CDR3 length: 14
CDR3 protein: CASSPPGLGNTIYF
CDR3 DNA: TGTGCCAGCTCACCACCGGGCCTAGGAAACACCATATATTTT

V gene: TRBV5-6
clone size: NA
D gene: NA
J gene: TRBJ1-4
CDR3 length: 13
CDR3 protein: CASSGSGSGELFF
CDR3 DNA: TGTGCCAGCTCTGGGTCAGGGTCCGGAGAACTGTTTTTT

V gene: TRBV30
clone size: NA
D gene: NA
J gene: TRBJ2-7
CDR3 length: 12
CDR3 protein: CAWSQMTDEQYF
CDR3 DNA: TGTGCCTGGAGCCAAATGACAGACGAGCAGTACTTC

V gene: TRBV9
clone size: NA
D gene: NA
J gene: TRBJ1-5
CDR3 length: 14
CDR3 protein: CASSVGAGNQPQHF
CDR3 DNA: TGTGCCAGCAGCGTAGGGGCTGGCAATCAGCCCCAGCATTTT

V gene: TRBV7-9
clone size: NA
D gene: TRBD1
J gene: TRBJ1-5
CDR3 length: 15
CDR3 protein: CASSLSDRGNQPQHF
CDR3 DNA: TGTGCCAGCAGCTTATCGGACAGGGGCAATCAGCCCCAGCATTTT

V gene: TRBV28
clone size: once
D gene: NA
J gene: TRBJ2-7
CDR3 length: 13
CDR3 protein: CATSGRPTYEQYF
CDR3 DNA: TGTGCCACCTCCGGGAGACCAACCTACGAGCAGTACTTC

V gene: TRBV13
clone size: NA
D gene: TRBD1
J gene: TRBJ2-7
CDR3 length: 16
CDR3 protein: CASRLGQGLLSYEQYF
CDR3 DNA: TGTGCCAGCAGACTAGGACAGGGTTTACTCTCCTACGAGCAGTACTTC

V gene: TRBV5-1
clone size: NA
D gene: TRBD1
J gene: TRBJ1-1
CDR3 length: 14
CDR3 protein: CASSEGQGNTEAFF
CDR3 DNA: TGCGCCAGCAGCGAGGGACAGGGGAACACTGAAGCTTTCTTT